This T cell receptor beta chain was documented in a study of early stage breast cancer tumors (dated 2017 in TCRdb). Turning to the overall study: Of the 16 invasive breast tumors, about a dozen were found to be estrogen receptor-positive, progesterone receptor-positive and HER2-negative. Of the roughly 12 ER+/PR+/HER2- tumors, eight were classified as invasive ductal carcinomas and four as invasive lobular carcinomas. On average, each sample had roughly 9.9-fold read coverage. A total of some 2.6 million templates, representing 850,000 to 1,400,000 unique clonotypes, were detected across all samples.

Regarding this clone: Its antigen has not been determined. One base away there is no much larger clone; base qualities are not given.

The study profiled bulk TCR beta-chain repertoires in matched peripheral blood, tumor and adjacent normal breast tissue taken from more than 15 patients with early-stage breast cancer. Before surgery, about 4.5-10 mL of whole blood was collected in EDTA tubes and processed within 2 hours. Peripheral blood mononuclear cells were isolated by Ficoll-Paque centrifugation in SepMate-50 tubes. PBMCs were cryopreserved in approximately 90% FBS with around 10% DMSO in aliquots of roughly 1.9 to 4.5 million cells and stored in liquid nitrogen. The Qiagen AllPrep DNA/RNA Mini kit was used for genomic DNA extraction. Summary of the overall study and its limitations: Compared with adjacent normal breast tissue, tumors had roughly 2.7-fold higher T cell density and higher clonality. Enriched TCRB sequences shared across patients were found to be mostly commonly generated sequences that were unlikely to play an important role in the tumor microenvironment. Repertoires from blood and normal breast were more alike than repertoires from blood and tumor, and in about 85% of the 16 patients, comparing each tissue with blood separated tumor from normal. Because the cohort was small, a breakdown by tumor subtype could not be done. Chain pairing and functional markers such as CD4, CD8 and FOXP3 were missed by bulk genomic DNA sequencing of unsorted cells.

The germline V gene provides CDR1 KGHSH and CDR2 LQKENI. Germline trimming: 0 bases from V, 4 bases from J; junction bases outside gene matches: 2. The CDR3, cysteine through phenylalanine, is 14 amino acids long. Left in the record is the CDR3 DNA by itself, 42 bases read in frame from the first base. Each sample was amplified in two independent genomic DNA replicates, using about 0.52 ug for blood and approximately 1.6 ug for tumor or normal breast. Following the manufacturer's instructions, the ImmunoSeq Intro kit was used to carry out TCRB sequencing on genomic DNA. The multiplex PCR ran for roughly 31 cycles using proprietary primers and spike-in control sequences for absolute quantification. An 87-bp fragment spanning the CDR3 and flanking V and J genes was sequenced with single-end 150-bp reads. Seven samples, with two replicates for each sample, were multiplexed per lane of an Illumina MiSeq using version 3.0 chemistry. Per the original workflow: Raw data were processed with the vendor's proprietary pipeline, and both replicates were merged into a single result per sample. Productive rearrangements sharing the V-gene family, CDR3 amino acid sequence and J-gene segment were defined as clonotypes. Clonality was calculated as 1 minus the normalized Shannon entropy (Pielou evenness) of TCRB abundances. To estimate T cell density, the total number of templates was divided by the input cell count, which was inferred from how much DNA went in. Recon with default parameters was used to estimate total repertoire diversity and clonality. A clonotype was considered tumor-enriched if its abundance in tumor exceeded 0.1% and was at least 32-fold higher than its abundance in normal breast. TCRdb provides this immuneACCESS table in a form limited to in-frame rearrangements. Some clones are lacking; in checked studies, under half of them reflect an unresolved V gene, and why the rest are absent is not known. V and J calls and clone size are copied from that table; D and trimming were computed from the DNA. Within this sample are 25,000 to 35,000 clones, with 80% of them counted one time only. Approximately 11% of the sample is in the top ten clones.

The sequence was collected from a person aged 60 to 70 with breast cancer. The V and J segments used are TRBV18 and TRBJ1-2, with 7 central nucleotides matching TRBD1. The sample consisted of blood. The nucleotides are TGTGCCAGCTCACCACCTTCAGGGGGCTATGGCTACACCTTC. It is translated as CASSPPSGGYGYTF. Reference TRBV18 and TRBJ1-2 proteins supply the regions before and after the CDR3; the full variable domain is: NAGVMQNPRHLVRRRGQEARLRCSPMKGHSHVYWYRQLPEEGLKFMVYLQKENIIDESGMPKERFSAEFPKEGPSILRIQQVVRGDSAAYFCASSPPSGGYGYTFGSGTRLTVV.